Listed here are 3 T cell receptor beta chains from one sample, sequenced in a study of cytomegalovirus exposure and HLA in healthy donors. Libraries were prepared by immunoSEQ multiplex PCR; TCRdb keeps only in-frame clonotypes and omits some of them. The table shows 120,000 to 150,000 clones, with around 87% occurring only once. Sample: PBMCs. The receptors stem from a man between 18 and 29 years old in good health and CMV-seropositive.

This chain uses TRBV2 with TRBJ2-1; the match to TRBD1 covers 11 bases. The germline V gene has CDR1 SNHLY and CDR2 FYNNEI. After removal of 8 bases from V and 9 bases from J, the junction contained 12 bases not matched to a gene. The CDR3 contains 15 residues. CDR3 nucleotides: TGTGCCAGCGATCGAGGGGGACAGGGGGTTGTTGAGCAGTTCTTC. Translating it yields CASDRGGQGVVEQFF.

The rearrangement joins TRBV5-4 to TRBJ2-1, with TRBD1 matching over 9 bases. The junction had 3 bases not matched to a gene; V was cut back by 3 bases and J by 2 bases. CDR3 length: 15 residues. CDR1 SGHNT and CDR2 YYREEE come from the germline V gene (reference sequence). In DNA, the CDR3 is TGTGCCAGCAGCTCCGGGACAGGGACCTACAATGAGCAGTTCTTC. Translation gives CASSSGTGTYNEQFF.

The chain has TRBV6-5 and TRBJ1-2; no clear D gene. Trimming stripped 2 bases from V and 6 bases from J, with 16 bases between. Germline CDR1 is MNHEY and CDR2 is SVGAGI. There are 15 residues in the CDR3. This chain's CDR3 is CASSYEPSIFNGYTF. Written as DNA, the CDR3 is TGTGCCAGCAGTTACGAGCCAAGTATTTTTAATGGCTACACCTTC.